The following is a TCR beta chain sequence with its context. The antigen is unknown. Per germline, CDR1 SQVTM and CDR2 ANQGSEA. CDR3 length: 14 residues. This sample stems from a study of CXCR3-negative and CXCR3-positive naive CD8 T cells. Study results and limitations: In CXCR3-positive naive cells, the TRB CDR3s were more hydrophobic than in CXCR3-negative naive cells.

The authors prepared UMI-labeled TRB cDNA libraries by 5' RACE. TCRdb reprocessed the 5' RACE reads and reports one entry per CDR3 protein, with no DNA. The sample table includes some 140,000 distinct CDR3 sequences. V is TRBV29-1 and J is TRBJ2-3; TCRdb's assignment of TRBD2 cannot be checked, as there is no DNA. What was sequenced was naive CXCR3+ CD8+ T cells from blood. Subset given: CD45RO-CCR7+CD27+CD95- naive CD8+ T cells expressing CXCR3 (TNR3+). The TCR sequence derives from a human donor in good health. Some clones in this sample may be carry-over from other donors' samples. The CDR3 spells CSVDVAGDTDTQYF.